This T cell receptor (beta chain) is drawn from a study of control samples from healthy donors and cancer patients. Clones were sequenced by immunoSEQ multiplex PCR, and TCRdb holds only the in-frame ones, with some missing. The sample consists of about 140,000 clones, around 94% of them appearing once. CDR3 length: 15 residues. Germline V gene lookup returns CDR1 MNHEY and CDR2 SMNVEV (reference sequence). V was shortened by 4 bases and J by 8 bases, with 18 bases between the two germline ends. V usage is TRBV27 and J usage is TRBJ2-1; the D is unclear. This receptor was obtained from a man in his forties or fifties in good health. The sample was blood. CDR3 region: CASSSLWAASDEQFF. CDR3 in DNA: TGTGCCAGCAGTTCCCTCTGGGCCGCTTCGGATGAGCAGTTCTTC.